Given below is one T cell receptor beta chain in context. Between the trimmed V and J ends, which lost 6 bases and 10 bases, there was a span of 12 bases. The CDR3 contains 10 residues. The germline V gene has CDR1 DFQATT and CDR2 SNEGSKA (reference sequence). Researchers ran the PCR with 60 Vbeta and 13 Jbeta primers. Data came from immunoSEQ multiplex PCR; TCRdb stores just in-frame clones and leaves some out. The table lists 150,000 to 200,000 clones, around 81% of them singletons. This entry belongs to a study of cytomegalovirus exposure and HLA in healthy donors. Healthy bone marrow donors made up the donor group.

The chain has TRBV20-1 and TRBJ1-1; D unresolved. The sequence derives from a man under 40 in good health and CMV-seronegative. The sample consisted of PBMCs. CDR3 residues: CSAQAPAAFF. CDR3 nucleotide sequence: TGCAGTGCACAAGCGCCGGCAGCTTTCTTT.